The 8 T cell receptor beta chains presented below share a single source sample, sequenced in a study of blood T cell repertoires in COVID-19. Sequencing was performed with immunoSEQ multiplex PCR; in TCRdb, only in-frame clones are kept and a portion is missing. The data contain under 150,000 clones, about 92% of them singletons. The sequencing input was peripheral blood. These receptor sequences come from a man aged 55 to 70 with COVID-19, enrolled during active disease.

The rearrangement uses TRBV6-5 and TRBJ1-1; 7 bases match TRBD1. From germline, CDR1 is MNHEY and CDR2 SVGAGI. V shed 4 bases and J 1 base; nucleotides not matched to a gene: 9. This CDR3 is built from 16 residues. The CDR3 region has the DNA TGTGCCAGCAGTTTTTGGACAGGTCACCGGAACACTGAAGCTTTCTTT. Residues: CASSFWTGHRNTEAFF.

This rearrangement joins TRBV9 to TRBJ2-1; 9 nucleotides line up with TRBD1. Per germline, CDR1 SGDLS and CDR2 YYNGEE. The CDR3 extends over 15 amino acids. V trimming: 4 bases; J trimming: 4 bases; junction bases outside the gene matches: 6. The CDR3 loop is CASSSQDRGYNEQFF. For the CDR3, the DNA is TGTGCCAGCAGCTCCCAGGACAGGGGATACAATGAGCAGTTCTTC. The variable domain in full, completed from reference TRBV9 and TRBJ2-1, reads DSGVTQTPKHLITATGQRVTLRCSPRSGDLSVYWYQQSLDQGLQFLIQYYNGEERAKGNILERFSAQQFPDLHSELNLSSLELGDSALYFCASSSQDRGYNEQFFGPGTRLTVL.

The chain is built from TRBV15 and TRBJ2-2, with a possible D match to TRBD2 (6 bases). The V and J ends lost 5 bases and 2 bases respectively, with 24 bases between them. This CDR3 is built from 19 residues. Germline V gene data show CDR1 as LNHNV and CDR2 as YYDKDF (reference sequence). The CDR3 here is CATSSQRVRRGPNTGELFF. The CDR3 bases are TGTGCCACCAGCTCCCAGCGGGTGAGGAGGGGTCCAAACACCGGGGAGCTGTTTTTT.

The chain joins TRBV7-6 to TRBJ1-6, with D perhaps TRBD1 (5 bases). Trimming took off 5 bases at V and 6 bases at J, with 14 bases between the two ends. Germline V lookup: CDR1 SGHVS, CDR2 FNYEAQ. This CDR3 spans 15 amino acids. CDR3 sequence (DNA): TGTGCCAGCAGCCCCCGGGACTATATTAATTCACCCCTCCACTTT. Its protein product is CASSPRDYINSPLHF.

The genes are TRBV28 and TRBJ2-5; perhaps TRBD2 as D (5 bases). The germline gives CDR1 MDHEN, CDR2 SYDVKM. The CDR3 has 13 amino acids. V lost 8 bases and J 4 bases, leaving 14 bases between the germline ends. CDR3 sequence (DNA): TGTGCCAGCTCTCGATCGGCGGGAGAGACCCAGTACTTC. Translated, it gives CASSRSAGETQYF.

The J gene is TRBJ1-2, the V gene TRBV19, with 7 bases lining up with TRBD1. From germline, CDR1 is LNHDA and CDR2 SQIVND (reference sequence). V shed 7 bases and J 4 bases; nucleotides not matched to a gene: 15. This CDR3 has 16 residues. CDR3 sequence (DNA): TGTGCCAGTAATTGGGACAGCCATGTCTCCGGCTATGGCTACACCTTC. Its translation: CASNWDSHVSGYGYTF. Variable domain in full (rest from reference TRBV19 and TRBJ1-2): DGGITQSPKYLFRKEGQNVTLSCEQNLNHDAMYWYRQDPGQGLRLIYYSQIVNDFQKGDIAEGYSVSREKKESFPLTVTSAQKNPTAFYLCASNWDSHVSGYGYTFGSGTRLTVV.

The chain joins TRBV7-8 to TRBJ1-6; D remains ambiguous. Germline CDR1 reads SGHVS; CDR2 reads FQNEAQ. V was cut by 1 base and J by 5 bases, with 15 bases left in between. The CDR3 has 17 amino acids. The CDR3 reads CASSLGVAGWDNSPLHF. The CDR3 nucleotides read TGTGCCAGCAGCTTAGGGGTGGCGGGTTGGGATAATTCACCCCTCCACTTT.

The chain has TRBV18 and TRBJ2-1, with D tentatively TRBD2 (5 bases). The germline CDR1 and CDR2 sequences are KGHSH and LQKENI. This CDR3 region has 12 residues. Between the trimmed V and J ends, which lost 3 bases and 13 bases, there was a span of 13 bases. The CDR3 DNA sequence: TGTGCCAGCTCACCCCGGGGTCTAGGACAGTTCTTC. This encodes CASSPRGLGQFF. The full variable domain, rest sourced from reference TRBV18 and TRBJ2-1, is NAGVMQNPRHLVRRRGQEARLRCSPMKGHSHVYWYRQLPEEGLKFMVYLQKENIIDESGMPKERFSAEFPKEGPSILRIQQVVRGDSAAYFCASSPRGLGQFFGPGTRLTVL.